The rows below give T cell receptor beta chains drawn from one sample of a study of T cells expressing NK-cell markers. TCRdb re-analyzed the 5' RACE reads; it lists each CDR3 protein once, without DNA. This sample's table reports roughly 300,000 distinct CDR3 sequences. The sample consisted of blood T cells: a sorted CD56 or NKG2C T cell subset, CD4+ or CD8+ T cells, or bulk PBMC T cells (not recorded which). The origin of the receptors is a woman between 18 and 69 years old in good health. Both conserved end residues are part of each CDR3. Fields, in order: J gene, V gene, CDR3 protein.

j_call: TRBJ1-2; v_call: TRBV7-2; cdr3_aa: CASSLDGTYGYTF
j_call: TRBJ2-3; v_call: TRBV11-3; cdr3_aa: CASTSGRDTDTQYF
j_call: TRBJ1-1; v_call: TRBV12-3/TRBV12-4; cdr3_aa: CASSLTGARTEAFF
j_call: TRBJ2-2; v_call: TRBV10-2; cdr3_aa: CASSGSTGAGELFF
j_call: TRBJ2-1; v_call: TRBV7-3; cdr3_aa: CASSLTASYNEQFF
j_call: TRBJ1-6; v_call: TRBV9; cdr3_aa: CASSVLGWNSPLHF
j_call: TRBJ2-3; v_call: TRBV6-2/TRBV6-3; cdr3_aa: CASSPRDRPTDTQYF
j_call: TRBJ2-7; v_call: TRBV7-8; cdr3_aa: CASSPIGRLNYEQYF
j_call: TRBJ2-7; v_call: TRBV28; cdr3_aa: CASTSGYEQYF
j_call: TRBJ1-1; v_call: TRBV10-3; cdr3_aa: CAISPGQFDTEAFF
j_call: TRBJ2-7; v_call: TRBV20-1; cdr3_aa: CSARDPVGNYEQYF
j_call: TRBJ1-2; v_call: TRBV7-2; cdr3_aa: CASSTGQGGGYTF
j_call: TRBJ2-3; v_call: TRBV4-3; cdr3_aa: CASSQRPGGTDTQYF
j_call: TRBJ1-5; v_call: TRBV20-1; cdr3_aa: CSARLGQGNGSPQHF
j_call: TRBJ2-7; v_call: TRBV6-6; cdr3_aa: CASTQGGYEQYF
j_call: TRBJ2-3; v_call: TRBV7-8; cdr3_aa: CASSPVWAGGPGADTQYF
j_call: TRBJ2-1; v_call: TRBV7-2; cdr3_aa: CASSPGTGASGGQFF
j_call: TRBJ2-3; v_call: TRBV18; cdr3_aa: CASSPTKDRARSTDTQYF
j_call: TRBJ1-4; v_call: TRBV5-1; cdr3_aa: CASSTGLLLGNEKLFF
j_call: TRBJ1-5; v_call: TRBV19; cdr3_aa: CASSTLGHRAGQPQHF
j_call: TRBJ1-2; v_call: TRBV9; cdr3_aa: CASSGFANYGYTF
j_call: TRBJ2-2; v_call: TRBV5-1; cdr3_aa: CASKVLDRATGELFF
j_call: TRBJ2-1; v_call: TRBV29-1; cdr3_aa: CSVESFSYNEQFF
j_call: TRBJ2-1; v_call: TRBV18; cdr3_aa: CASSPIRERGNEQFF
j_call: TRBJ2-5; v_call: TRBV20-1; cdr3_aa: CSAGPQETQYF
j_call: TRBJ1-1; v_call: TRBV6-5; cdr3_aa: CASSILGQANTEAFF
j_call: TRBJ2-3; v_call: TRBV20-1; cdr3_aa: CSAIAGTSATTDTQYF
j_call: TRBJ2-5; v_call: TRBV7-2; cdr3_aa: CASSWGRLQETQYF
j_call: TRBJ2-1; v_call: TRBV20-1; cdr3_aa: CSAIRLGGTGRAHYNEQFF